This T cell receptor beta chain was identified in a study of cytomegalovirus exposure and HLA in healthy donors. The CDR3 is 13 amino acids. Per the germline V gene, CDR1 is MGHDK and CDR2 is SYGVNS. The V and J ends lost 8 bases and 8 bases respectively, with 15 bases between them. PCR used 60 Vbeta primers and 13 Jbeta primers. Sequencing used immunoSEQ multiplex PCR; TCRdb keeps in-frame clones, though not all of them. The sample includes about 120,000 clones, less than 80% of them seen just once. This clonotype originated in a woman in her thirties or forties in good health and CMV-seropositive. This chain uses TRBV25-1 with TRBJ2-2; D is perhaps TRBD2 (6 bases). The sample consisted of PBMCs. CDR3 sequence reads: CASRGLHRGELFF. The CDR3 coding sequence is TGTGCCAGCCGGGGACTCCATCGGGGGGAGCTGTTTTTT.